Shown below are 25 T cell receptor beta chains from a single sample sequenced in a study of shared T cell receptors in the human thymus. TCRdb's table, derived via immunoSEQ multiplex PCR, lists solely in-frame clones and lacks some. The sample includes roughly 560,000 clones, about four fifths of them seen just once. These data also featured in a second study, about human thymus T cells.

Sample: thymocytes. The receptor source for this set is a boy less than two years old with a congenital heart defect.

V and J are TRBV20-1 and TRBJ1-2, with D perhaps matching TRBD1 (5 bases). The germline CDR1 and CDR2 sequences are DFQATT and SNEGSKA (reference sequence). The CDR3 loop spans 11 amino acids. Trimming shortened V by 8 bases and J by 4 bases, and 11 bases separated the two germline ends. The DNA of the CDR3 is TGCAGTACGCCGGGGGTCTATGGCTACACCTTC. It is translated as CSTPGVYGYTF.

V usage is TRBV10-2 and J usage is TRBJ2-1; tentative D call: TRBD2 (6 bases). Deletions cut 0 bases from V and 0 bases from J, with 15 bases between. The CDR3 runs 18 residues. CDR1 is WSHSY and CDR2 is SAAADI in the germline V gene. The CDR3 spells CASSESGFAGSSYNEQFF. In DNA form, the CDR3 reads TGCGCCAGCAGTGAGTCAGGTTTTGCGGGATCCTCCTACAATGAGCAGTTCTTC.

V is TRBV27 and J is TRBJ2-5; 10 bases align to TRBD2. The CDR3 is 22 amino acids. J was trimmed by 0 bases and V by 2 bases; bases with no gene match: 21. The germline V gene encodes CDR1 MNHEY and CDR2 SMNVEV (reference sequence). The DNA for the CDR3 is TGTGCCAGCAGTTTAAGGTTAAGGAGGGCTAGCGGGAGACCCCCGTACCAAGAGACCCAGTACTTC. Encoded protein: CASSLRLRRASGRPPYQETQYF.

The rearrangement links TRBV5-1 to TRBJ2-3; 8 nucleotides match TRBD2. Germline trimming cut 4 bases from V and 3 bases from J; bases unmatched to any gene: 1. Per germline, CDR1 SGHRS and CDR2 YFSETQ. The CDR3 runs 13 residues. Here the CDR3 reads CASSREGTDTQYF. The CDR3 DNA sequence: TGCGCCAGCAGCCGGGAGGGAACAGATACGCAGTATTTT.

The chain joins TRBV28 to TRBJ2-7; possible D gene TRBD2, 10 bases. Trimming stripped 5 bases from V and 2 bases from J, with 31 bases between. Germline lookup yields CDR1 MDHEN and CDR2 SYDVKM. This CDR3 is built from 20 residues. The CDR3 coding sequence is TGTGCCAGCAGTAGGATCCGGGACAGGGCTCTAGCGGGAGTCCCCTACGAGCAGTACTTC. This translates into CASSRIRDRALAGVPYEQYF.

Only a few counts were recorded for this clone. The chain is built from TRBV9 and TRBJ1-1; TRBD1 aligns across 8 bases. With V trimmed by 6 bases and J by 5 bases, 12 bases remained unmatched. The CDR3 is 15 residues long. Germline CDR1 is SGDLS and CDR2 is YYNGEE. CDR3 protein: CASTLRQGRRTEAFF. DNA of the CDR3: TGTGCCAGCACCCTACGACAGGGGAGAAGGACTGAAGCTTTCTTT.

The V call is TRBV11-1, the J call TRBJ2-4; D uncertain. V lost 5 bases and J 8 bases, leaving 10 bases between the germline ends. Germline V lookup: CDR1 SGHAT, CDR2 FQDESV (reference sequence). The CDR3 is 12 residues long. The CDR3 DNA sequence: TGTGCCAGCAGCCCCCGTGAGGACATTCAGTACTTC. Translating gives CASSPREDIQYF.

DNA of the CDR3: TGTGCCAGCAGCCGTCTAAGGCGGGATTACAATGAGCAGTTCTTC. The encoded protein is CASSRLRRDYNEQFF. The chain uses TRBV6-5 and TRBJ2-1; maybe TRBD2 (6 bases). The CDR3 length is 15 residues. The germline CDR1 and CDR2 sequences are MNHEY and SVGAGI. The V end lost 6 bases, the J end lost 4 bases, and 16 bases lay between the germline ends.

The gene calls are TRBV28 and TRBJ2-7; 10 nucleotides agree with TRBD2. After removal of 1 base from V and 6 bases from J, the junction contained 9 bases not matched to a gene. CDR1 and CDR2 (germline): MDHEN, SYDVKM. This CDR3 has 16 amino acids. The CDR3: CASSLFLAGARSEQYF. Written as DNA, the CDR3 is TGTGCCAGCAGTTTATTCCTAGCGGGAGCTCGGAGCGAGCAGTACTTC.

The rearrangement joins TRBV25-1 to TRBJ2-7, with TRBD1 identical over 7 bases. With V trimmed by 6 bases and J by 2 bases, 13 bases remained unmatched. The CDR3 is made up of 16 amino acids. From germline, CDR1 is MGHDK and CDR2 SYGVNS. DNA for the CDR3: TGTGCCAGCAGGGGATCAGACAGGGTGATCCCCTACGAGCAGTACTTC. As protein: CASRGSDRVIPYEQYF.

Only a few counts were recorded for this clone. This chain connects TRBV6-4 to TRBJ2-3, with 8 bases lining up with TRBD2. Unmatched junction bases numbered 6, after V lost 6 bases and J lost 4 bases. The germline CDR1 and CDR2 sequences are MRHNA and SNTAGT. This CDR3 region has 14 residues. This CDR3 is CASSQRERPDTQYF. The CDR3 region has the DNA TGTGCCAGCAGCCAGCGGGAGCGCCCAGATACGCAGTATTTT.

The chain joins TRBV2 to TRBJ1-1, with D possibly matching TRBD1 (5 bases). CDR1 is SNHLY, CDR2 FYNNEI, per germline. The V end was cut by 2 bases, the J end by 1 base, with 11 bases between. The CDR3 length is 15 residues. The CDR3 protein is CASSERGVENTEAFF. The CDR3 coding sequence is TGTGCCAGCAGTGAAAGGGGCGTAGAGAACACTGAAGCTTTCTTT.

J is TRBJ1-5 and V is TRBV30; TRBD1 might be the D (6 bases). The CDR3 has 18 residues. V gave up 0 bases and J gave up 5 bases, with 23 bases separating them. CDR1 and CDR2 (germline): GTSNPN, SVGIG (reference sequence). CDR3 loop: CAWSVPPRQDGRDQPQHF. In DNA form, the CDR3 reads TGTGCCTGGAGTGTACCCCCGAGACAGGACGGAAGGGATCAGCCCCAGCATTTT. The full variable domain, its missing parts supplied by reference TRBV30 and TRBJ1-5, is SQTIHQWPATLVQPVGSPLSLECTVEGTSNPNLYWYRQAAGRGLQLLFYSVGIGQISSEVPQNLSASRPQDRQFILSSKKLLLSDSGFYLCAWSVPPRQDGRDQPQHFGDGTRLSIL.

This clone was detected only once. The chain has TRBV9 and TRBJ2-7; D is perhaps TRBD2 (5 bases). This CDR3 is 14 amino acids long. V lost 3 bases to trimming and J lost 6 bases, with 16 bases between them. Per the germline V gene, CDR1 is SGDLS and CDR2 is YYNGEE. The DNA of the CDR3 is TGTGCCAGCAGCGGCGGAACCGGGGTCCGCGAGCAGTACTTC. It yields the protein CASSGGTGVREQYF.

The chain couples TRBV7-9 to TRBJ2-1; tentative D call: TRBD1 (5 bases). Germline loops: CDR1 SEHNR, CDR2 FQNEAQ (reference sequence). V lost 5 bases to trimming and J lost 9 bases, with 11 bases between them. The length of the CDR3 is 12 residues. This chain's CDR3 is CASSGRVGEQFF. CDR3 DNA: TGTGCCAGCAGCGGCAGGGTCGGTGAGCAGTTCTTC.

This chain uses TRBV6-1 with TRBJ2-3; 9 bases are shared with TRBD2. The CDR3 is made up of 17 amino acids. CDR1 MNHNS and CDR2 SASEGT come from the germline V gene. Losses at the gene ends were 1 base for V and 3 bases for J; bases not matched to a gene: 8. The CDR3 region has the DNA TGTGCCAGCAGTGAAGGCCTTAGCGGGAGCGGGACAGATACGCAGTATTTT. Translated, it gives CASSEGLSGSGTDTQYF.

The chain is built from TRBV6-5 and TRBJ1-2; 8 nucleotides agree with TRBD1. This CDR3 spans 15 amino acids. Germline V gene data show CDR1 as MNHEY and CDR2 as SVGAGI. Trimming at V came to 6 bases and at J to 3 bases, leaving 9 bases not matched to a gene. The CDR3 sequence: CASRNPMTGDYGYTF. DNA of the CDR3: TGTGCCAGCAGAAACCCGATGACAGGGGACTATGGCTACACCTTC.

The genes are TRBV27 and TRBJ2-7; D perhaps matches TRBD1 (5 bases). This CDR3 contains 15 residues. CDR1 MNHEY and CDR2 SMNVEV come from the germline V gene (reference sequence). V was cut by 8 bases and J by 3 bases, with 20 bases left in between. The CDR3 is CASSQDSGPGYEQYF. CDR3 DNA: TGTGCCAGCTCCCAAGACTCAGGGCCGGGCTACGAGCAGTACTTC.

This chain links TRBV6-4 with TRBJ2-1; weak D call: TRBD2 (7 bases). This CDR3 spans 15 amino acids. V dropped 6 bases and J dropped 8 bases, with 20 bases sitting between them. CDR1 is MRHNA, CDR2 SNTAGT, per germline. The DNA for the CDR3 is TGTGCCAGCAGCCTAGGGGGGGCCCTGGCGGATGAGCAGTTCTTC. It codes for CASSLGGALADEQFF.

CDR3 DNA sequence: TGCGCCAGCAGCTTGGAGGAGGGAGGGACCCAGTACTTC. Its translation: CASSLEEGGTQYF. The chain links TRBV5-1 to TRBJ2-5; possible D gene TRBD2, 6 bases. This CDR3 is 13 amino acids long. Germline V CDR1 and CDR2: SGHRS, YFSETQ. Trimming took off 0 bases at V and 7 bases at J, with 10 bases between the two ends.

This clone was counted a few times. The chain carries TRBV5-8 and TRBJ1-1; 7 positions agree with TRBD1. With 1 base clipped from V and 0 bases from J, the junction kept 0 bases outside the gene matches. This CDR3 comprises 14 residues. Germline V gives CDR1 SGHTS, CDR2 YDEGEE. CDR3 sequence reads: CASSLTGVNTEAFF. In DNA form, the CDR3 reads TGTGCCAGCAGCTTGACAGGGGTGAACACTGAAGCTTTCTTT.

The rearrangement links TRBV18 to TRBJ2-5, with 12 bases lining up with TRBD2. The length of the CDR3 is 19 residues. Germline CDR1 KGHSH, CDR2 LQKENI. The ends lost 3 bases at V and 5 bases at J; junction bases unmatched: 16. DNA for the CDR3: TGTGCCAGCTCACCGAGTGGGGCTAGCGGGAGGGCCCTCCCGGAGACCCAGTACTTC. Its protein is CASSPSGASGRALPETQYF.

The J gene is TRBJ2-7, the V gene TRBV10-1; D call uncertain. Germline values: CDR1 WNHNN, CDR2 SYGVQD (reference sequence). V shed 3 bases and J shed 1 base, with 4 bases lying between them. There are 12 residues in the CDR3. This CDR3 is CASSDVSYEQYF. The CDR3 DNA follows: TGCGCCAGCAGTGACGTGTCCTACGAGCAGTACTTC.

The genes are TRBV9 and TRBJ2-4; 13 bases agree with TRBD2. The CDR3 sequence is 17 residues long. After removal of 4 bases from V and 0 bases from J, the junction contained 4 bases not matched to a gene. The germline gives CDR1 SGDLS, CDR2 YYNGEE. The CDR3 region has the DNA TGTGCCAGCAGCCCCCGGACTAGCGGGAGAGCCAAAAACATTCAGTACTTC. This gives the protein CASSPRTSGRAKNIQYF.

The CDR3 sequence is CSVGAGWTDTQYF. CDR3 DNA sequence: TGCAGCGTTGGGGCAGGGTGGACAGATACGCAGTATTTT. The J gene is TRBJ2-3, the V gene TRBV29-1; D is possibly TRBD1 (5 bases). The CDR3 length is 13 residues. Trimming took off 4 bases at V and 3 bases at J, with 11 bases between the two ends. CDR1 is SQVTM and CDR2 is ANQGSEA in the germline V gene.